This TCR beta chain was sequenced during a study of blood T cell repertoires in COVID-19. The overall study: Acute and convalescent COVID-19 specimens originated in the United States, Italy and Spain.

Original data processing: Reference gene primer amplification yielded estimated nucleated cell counts. This table comes from immunoSEQ multiplex PCR, and its TCRdb copy is limited to in-frame clones, with some not included. From that table come the V and J calls and clone size; the DNA was used to work out D and trimming. In the table there are some 96,000 clones, roughly 87% of which are singletons. This CDR3 contains 13 residues. Trimming removed 3 bases from V and 4 bases from J, with 10 bases in between. Germline CDR1 and CDR2: KGHSH and LQKENI. The receptor was isolated from a man aged 30 to 45 in a cohort sampled during active COVID-19. The chain carries TRBV18 and TRBJ2-7; tentatively, D is TRBD2 (5 bases). The sequencing input was peripheral blood. CDR3 residues: CASSPTRTYEQYF. Written as DNA, the CDR3 is TGTGCCAGCTCACCTACTAGGACGTACGAGCAGTACTTC.